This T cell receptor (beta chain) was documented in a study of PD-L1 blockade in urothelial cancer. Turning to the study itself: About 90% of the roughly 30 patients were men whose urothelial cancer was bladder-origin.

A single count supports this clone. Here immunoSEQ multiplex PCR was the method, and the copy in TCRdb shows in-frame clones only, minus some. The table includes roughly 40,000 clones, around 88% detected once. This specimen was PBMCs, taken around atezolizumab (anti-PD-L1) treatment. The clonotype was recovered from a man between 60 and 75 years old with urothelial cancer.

The CDR3, as DNA: TGTGCCAGCACCCTACGGGGGACAGGGGGTACTAGCACAGATACGCAGTATTTT. Amino acids: CASTLRGTGGTSTDTQYF. The rearrangement joins TRBV2 to TRBJ2-3, with 11 bases matching TRBD1. Germline V CDR1 and CDR2: SNHLY, FYNNEI. V dropped 7 bases and J dropped 0; count of bases not matched to a gene: 12. CDR3 size: 18 residues.